This T cell receptor beta chain was retrieved from a study of cytomegalovirus exposure and HLA in healthy donors. The PCR contained 60 Vbeta and 13 Jbeta primers. Data came from immunoSEQ multiplex PCR; TCRdb stores just in-frame clones and leaves some out. The sample lists approximately 100,000 clones, 73% occurring once. Germline V gives CDR1 SGHTA, CDR2 FQGNSA. The CDR3 sequence is 16 residues long. J lost 1 base, V lost 5 bases, and 6 bases had no gene match. Whole-study results and caveats: Sequence variants that were highly shared formed a cluster that was likely a sequencing artifact.

With regard to this clone: What it binds is unknown.

Among the donors, all were healthy bone marrow donors. The sequenced sample was PBMCs. The rearrangement uses TRBV7-2 and TRBJ1-5; 9 bases match TRBD1. This receptor was identified in a man aged 40-49 years in good health and CMV-seronegative. DNA of the CDR3: TGTGCCAGCAGCCACGACAGGGGGGTGAGCAATCAGCCCCAGCATTTT. Its translation: CASSHDRGVSNQPQHF.